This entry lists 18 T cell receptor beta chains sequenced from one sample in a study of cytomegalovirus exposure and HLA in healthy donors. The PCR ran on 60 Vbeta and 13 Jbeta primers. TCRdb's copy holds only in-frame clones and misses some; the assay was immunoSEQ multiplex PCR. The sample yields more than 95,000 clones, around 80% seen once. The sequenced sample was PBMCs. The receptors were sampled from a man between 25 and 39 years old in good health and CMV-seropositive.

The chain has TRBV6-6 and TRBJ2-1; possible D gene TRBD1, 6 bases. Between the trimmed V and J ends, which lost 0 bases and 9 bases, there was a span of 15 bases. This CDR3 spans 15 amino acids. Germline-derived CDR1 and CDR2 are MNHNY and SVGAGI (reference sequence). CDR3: CASSYSVRQAGEQFF. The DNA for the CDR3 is TGTGCCAGCAGTTACTCGGTACGACAGGCGGGTGAGCAGTTCTTC.

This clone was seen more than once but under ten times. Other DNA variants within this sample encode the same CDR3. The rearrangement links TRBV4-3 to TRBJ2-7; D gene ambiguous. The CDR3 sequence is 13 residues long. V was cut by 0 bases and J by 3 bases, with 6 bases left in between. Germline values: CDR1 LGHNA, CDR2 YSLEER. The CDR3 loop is CASSQDRGYEQYF. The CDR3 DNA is TGCGCCAGCAGCCAAGATCGAGGCTACGAGCAGTACTTC.

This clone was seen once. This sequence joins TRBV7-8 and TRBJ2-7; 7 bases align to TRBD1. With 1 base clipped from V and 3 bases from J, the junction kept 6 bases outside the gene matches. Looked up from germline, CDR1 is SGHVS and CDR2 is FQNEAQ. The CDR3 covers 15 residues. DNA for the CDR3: TGTGCCAGCAGCTTAGTTCCCCGGGACAGCTACGAGCAGTACTTC. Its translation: CASSLVPRDSYEQYF. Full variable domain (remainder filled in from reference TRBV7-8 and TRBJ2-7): GAGVSQSPRYKVAKRGQDVALRCDPISGHVSLFWYQQALGQGPEFLTYFQNEAQLDKSGLPSDRFFAERPEGSVSTLKIQRTQQEDSAVYLCASSLVPRDSYEQYFGPGTRLTVT.

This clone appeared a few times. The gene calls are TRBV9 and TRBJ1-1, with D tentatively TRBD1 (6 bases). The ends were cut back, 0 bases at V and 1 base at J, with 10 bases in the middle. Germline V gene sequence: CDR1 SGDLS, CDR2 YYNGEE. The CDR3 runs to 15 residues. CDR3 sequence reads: CASSVVWTENTEAFF. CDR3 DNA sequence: TGTGCCAGCAGCGTAGTCTGGACAGAGAACACTGAAGCTTTCTTT. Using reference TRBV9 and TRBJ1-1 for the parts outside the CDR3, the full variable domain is DSGVTQTPKHLITATGQRVTLRCSPRSGDLSVYWYQQSLDQGLQFLIQYYNGEERAKGNILERFSAQQFPDLHSELNLSSLELGDSALYFCASSVVWTENTEAFFGQGTRLTVV.

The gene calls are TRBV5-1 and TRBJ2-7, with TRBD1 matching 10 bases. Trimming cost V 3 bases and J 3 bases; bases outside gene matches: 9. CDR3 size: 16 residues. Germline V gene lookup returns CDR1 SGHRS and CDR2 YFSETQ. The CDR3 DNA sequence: TGCGCCAGCAGCTCATATCCCCGGGACAGGGGCTACGAGCAGTACTTC. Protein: CASSSYPRDRGYEQYF.

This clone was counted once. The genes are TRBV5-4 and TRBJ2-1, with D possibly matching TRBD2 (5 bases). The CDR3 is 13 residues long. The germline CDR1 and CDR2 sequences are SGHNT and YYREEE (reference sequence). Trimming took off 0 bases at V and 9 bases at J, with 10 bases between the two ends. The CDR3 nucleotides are TGTGCCAGCAGCTTGGATGGCGGGCGTGAGCAGTTCTTC. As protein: CASSLDGGREQFF.

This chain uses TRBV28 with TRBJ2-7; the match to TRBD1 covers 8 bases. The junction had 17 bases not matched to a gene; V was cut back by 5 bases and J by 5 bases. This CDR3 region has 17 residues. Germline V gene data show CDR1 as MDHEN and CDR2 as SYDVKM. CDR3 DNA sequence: TGTGCCAGCAGTACCCAGACAGGGGCCGACGGTCTTCACGAGCAGTACTTC. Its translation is CASSTQTGADGLHEQYF.

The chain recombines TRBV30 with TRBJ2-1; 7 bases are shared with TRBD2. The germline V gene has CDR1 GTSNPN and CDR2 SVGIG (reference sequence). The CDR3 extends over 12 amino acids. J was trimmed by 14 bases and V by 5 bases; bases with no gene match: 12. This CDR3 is CAWSEGGSPEFF. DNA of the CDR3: TGTGCCTGGTCTGAGGGCGGGAGTCCCGAGTTCTTC.

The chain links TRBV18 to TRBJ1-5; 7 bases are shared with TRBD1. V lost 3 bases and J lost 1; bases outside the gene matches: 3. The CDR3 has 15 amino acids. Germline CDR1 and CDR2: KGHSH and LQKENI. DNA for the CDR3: TGTGCCAGCTCACCCGGGACAGAAAGCAATCAGCCCCAGCATTTT. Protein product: CASSPGTESNQPQHF.

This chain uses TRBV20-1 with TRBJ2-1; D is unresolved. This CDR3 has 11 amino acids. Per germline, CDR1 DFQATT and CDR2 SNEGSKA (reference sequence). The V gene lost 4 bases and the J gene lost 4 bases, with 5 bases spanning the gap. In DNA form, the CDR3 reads TGCAGTGCTACTCCTTACAATGAGCAGTTCTTC. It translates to CSATPYNEQFF.

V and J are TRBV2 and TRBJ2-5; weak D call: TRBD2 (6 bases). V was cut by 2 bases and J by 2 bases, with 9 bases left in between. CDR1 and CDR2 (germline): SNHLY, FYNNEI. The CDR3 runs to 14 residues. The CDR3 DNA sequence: TGTGCCAGCAGTGAACACCGGGGGCAAGAGACCCAGTACTTC. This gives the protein CASSEHRGQETQYF.

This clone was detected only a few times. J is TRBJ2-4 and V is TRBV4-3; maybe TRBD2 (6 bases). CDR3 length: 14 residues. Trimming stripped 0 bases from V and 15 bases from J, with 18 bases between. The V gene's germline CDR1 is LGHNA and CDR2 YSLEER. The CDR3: CASSQEGTSILRYF. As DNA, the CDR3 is TGCGCCAGCAGCCAAGAGGGTACTAGCATTTTACGGTACTTC.

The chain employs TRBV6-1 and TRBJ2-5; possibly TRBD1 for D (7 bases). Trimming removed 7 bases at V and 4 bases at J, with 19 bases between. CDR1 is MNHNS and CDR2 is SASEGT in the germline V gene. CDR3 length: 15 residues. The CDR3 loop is CASKGTRQGGETQYF. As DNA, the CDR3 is TGTGCCAGCAAGGGGACGCGGCAGGGGGGAGAGACCCAGTACTTC.

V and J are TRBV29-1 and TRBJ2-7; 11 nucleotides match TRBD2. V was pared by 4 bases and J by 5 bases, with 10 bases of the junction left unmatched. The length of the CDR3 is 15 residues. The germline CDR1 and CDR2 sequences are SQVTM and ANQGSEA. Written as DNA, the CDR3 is TGCAGCGTTGCCAAGCTTAGCGGGAGGGGCCACGAGCAGTACTTC. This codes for CSVAKLSGRGHEQYF.

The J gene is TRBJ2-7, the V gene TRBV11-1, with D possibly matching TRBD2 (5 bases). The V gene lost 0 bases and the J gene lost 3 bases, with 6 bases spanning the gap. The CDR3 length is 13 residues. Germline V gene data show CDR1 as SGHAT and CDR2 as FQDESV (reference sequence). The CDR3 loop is CASSLAGVYEQYF. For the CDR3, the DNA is TGTGCCAGCAGCTTAGCCGGGGTCTACGAGCAGTACTTC.

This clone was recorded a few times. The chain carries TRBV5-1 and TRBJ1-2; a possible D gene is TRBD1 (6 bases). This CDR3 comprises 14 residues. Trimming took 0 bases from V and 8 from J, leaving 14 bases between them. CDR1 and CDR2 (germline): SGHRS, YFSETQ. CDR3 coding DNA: TGCGCCAGCAGCTTGGAGCCAGGGGTTCGCGGCTACACCTTC. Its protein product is CASSLEPGVRGYTF.

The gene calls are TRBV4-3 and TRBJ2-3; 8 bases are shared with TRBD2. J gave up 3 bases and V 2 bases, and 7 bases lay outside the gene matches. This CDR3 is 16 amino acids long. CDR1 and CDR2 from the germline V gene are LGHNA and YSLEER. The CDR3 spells CASSQTRVAGTDTQYF. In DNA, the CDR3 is TGCGCCAGCAGCCAAACTAGGGTAGCGGGGACAGATACGCAGTATTTT.

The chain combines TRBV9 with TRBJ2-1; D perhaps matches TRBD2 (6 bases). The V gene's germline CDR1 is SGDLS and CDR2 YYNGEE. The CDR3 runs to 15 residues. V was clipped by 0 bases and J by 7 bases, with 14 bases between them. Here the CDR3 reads CASSVGGVQINEQFF. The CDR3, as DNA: TGTGCCAGCAGCGTAGGCGGGGTCCAGATAAATGAGCAGTTCTTC. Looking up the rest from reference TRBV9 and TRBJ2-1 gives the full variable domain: DSGVTQTPKHLITATGQRVTLRCSPRSGDLSVYWYQQSLDQGLQFLIQYYNGEERAKGNILERFSAQQFPDLHSELNLSSLELGDSALYFCASSVGGVQINEQFFGPGTRLTVL.